These 30 T cell receptor beta chains share one sample of origin, sequenced in a study of cytomegalovirus exposure and HLA in healthy donors. Amplification used 60 Vbeta primers and 13 Jbeta primers. Assay: immunoSEQ multiplex PCR; the TCRdb copy retains only in-frame clones and omits some. The sample consists of around 140,000 clones, about 80% of them appearing once. The sample was PBMCs. All receptors derive from a man aged 25-45 years in good health and CMV-seropositive.

The J gene is TRBJ2-3, the V gene TRBV7-3; maybe TRBD2 (5 bases). The germline V gene encodes CDR1 SGHTA and CDR2 FQGTGA. The germline V and J ends were trimmed by 0 bases and 6 bases, with 25 bases remaining between them. The CDR3 totals 19 residues. CDR3 amino acids: CASSLTVLGRGSYSDTQYF. CDR3 DNA: TGTGCCAGCAGCTTAACGGTTTTAGGTCGGGGATCGTATTCGGATACGCAGTATTTT.

The chain is built from TRBV5-4 and TRBJ1-6; 8 bases align to TRBD1. The CDR3 loop spans 14 amino acids. CDR1 SGHNT and CDR2 YYREEE come from the germline V gene (reference sequence). V lost 0 bases to trimming and J lost 7 bases; unmatched junction nucleotides: 0. The CDR3 nucleotides are TGTGCCAGCAGCTTGGGACAGGGGAATTCACCCCTCCACTTT. This sequence encodes CASSLGQGNSPLHF.

This clone appeared a single time. The rearrangement uses TRBV28 and TRBJ2-5; TRBD1 matches 7 bases. V lost 6 bases to trimming and J lost 8 bases; unmatched junction nucleotides: 6. This CDR3 spans 12 amino acids. Germline assignment: CDR1 MDHEN and CDR2 SYDVKM. The CDR3, as DNA: TGTGCCAGCAGCCTCGACAGGGAAACCCAGTACTTC. It codes for CASSLDRETQYF. The full variable domain, with the rest looked up from reference TRBV28 and TRBJ2-5, is DVKVTQSSRYLVKRTGEKVFLECVQDMDHENMFWYRQDPGLGLRLIYFSYDVKMKEKGDIPEGYSVSREKKERFSLILESASTNQTSMYLCASSLDRETQYFGPGTRLLVL.

The chain is built from TRBV7-9 and TRBJ1-4; maybe TRBD1 (6 bases). V was pared by 5 bases and J by 4 bases, with 11 bases between. The CDR3 spans 14 residues. Per germline, CDR1 SEHNR and CDR2 FQNEAQ (reference sequence). The CDR3 sequence: CASSPGQNNEKLFF. The CDR3 DNA is TGTGCCAGCAGCCCCGGACAGAATAATGAAAAACTGTTTTTT.

The chain links TRBV28 to TRBJ1-5; D may be TRBD1 (6 bases). Trimming stripped 5 bases from V and 5 bases from J, with 13 bases between. From germline, CDR1 is MDHEN and CDR2 SYDVKM. The CDR3 totals 14 residues. The CDR3 DNA is TGTGCCAGCAGTCCGGGGGGGGGCTATCAGCCCCAGCATTTT. It encodes CASSPGGGYQPQHF.

The V and J genes are TRBV9 and TRBJ2-1; 9 nucleotides match TRBD2. Germline CDR1 reads SGDLS; CDR2 reads YYNGEE. The CDR3 extends over 14 amino acids. The junction had 4 bases not matched to a gene; V was cut back by 3 bases and J by 6 bases. CDR3 in DNA: TGTGCCAGCAGCGGTGGCGGGAGGGTCAATGAGCAGTTCTTC. This sequence encodes CASSGGGRVNEQFF.

The chain combines TRBV19 with TRBJ1-1; D gene ambiguous. Between the trimmed V and J ends, which lost 6 bases and 6 bases, there was a span of 23 bases. There are 16 residues in the CDR3. Per the germline V gene, CDR1 is LNHDA and CDR2 is SQIVND (reference sequence). CDR3 in amino acids: CASSYGGGVGVAEAFF. The DNA of the CDR3 is TGTGCCAGTAGCTACGGCGGTGGAGTGGGAGTGGCTGAAGCTTTCTTT. Full variable domain (rest looked up from reference TRBV19 and TRBJ1-1): DGGITQSPKYLFRKEGQNVTLSCEQNLNHDAMYWYRQDPGQGLRLIYYSQIVNDFQKGDIAEGYSVSREKKESFPLTVTSAQKNPTAFYLCASSYGGGVGVAEAFFGQGTRLTVV.

This clone was seen only a few times. The chain combines TRBV6-6 with TRBJ2-1; 8 nucleotides match TRBD2. CDR3 size: 15 residues. Looked up from germline, CDR1 is MNHNY and CDR2 is SVGAGI (reference sequence). With 10 bases clipped from V and 4 bases from J, the junction kept 12 bases outside the gene matches. The CDR3 loop reads CATKPLAGSYNEQFF. In DNA form, the CDR3 reads TGTGCCACCAAACCCTTAGCGGGATCGTACAATGAGCAGTTCTTC.

This clone came up once. This chain links TRBV2 with TRBJ2-7; TRBD2 matches 8 bases. In germline, CDR1 is SNHLY, CDR2 FYNNEI. This CDR3 has 13 residues. Unmatched junction bases numbered 4, after V lost 6 bases and J lost 3 bases. CDR3 in amino acids: CASSLSGIYEQYF. CDR3 nucleotides: TGTGCCAGCAGCCTTAGCGGGATCTACGAGCAGTACTTC.

This chain uses TRBV7-2 with TRBJ2-7; 11 bases agree with TRBD1. Germline loops: CDR1 SGHTA, CDR2 FQGNSA. The CDR3 runs to 15 residues. The V and J ends lost 4 bases and 7 bases, in that order; junction bases with no gene match: 9. CDR3 bases: TGTGCCAGCAGCTCCCCGGACAGGGGGCAGGGGGAGCAGTACTTC. Its translation is CASSSPDRGQGEQYF.

This chain connects TRBV19 to TRBJ2-1; maybe TRBD1 (7 bases). The V end lost 10 bases, the J end lost 9 bases, and 13 bases lay between the germline ends. The CDR3 is made up of 11 amino acids. The V gene's germline CDR1 is LNHDA and CDR2 SQIVND (reference sequence). The CDR3 region is CATGGQTEQFF. Written as DNA, the CDR3 is TGTGCCACCGGGGGACAGACTGAGCAGTTCTTC. Full variable domain (outside the CDR3, taken from reference TRBV19 and TRBJ2-1): DGGITQSPKYLFRKEGQNVTLSCEQNLNHDAMYWYRQDPGQGLRLIYYSQIVNDFQKGDIAEGYSVSREKKESFPLTVTSAQKNPTAFYLCATGGQTEQFFGPGTRLTVL.

The rearrangement joins TRBV6-5 to TRBJ2-7; D gene ambiguous. The CDR3 is 14 amino acids. V lost 2 bases to trimming and J lost 2 bases, with 10 bases between them. CDR1 is MNHEY, CDR2 SVGAGI, per germline. The DNA for the CDR3 is TGTGCCAGCAGTTACCGCCTAGAGCCCTACGAGCAGTACTTC. Its translation is CASSYRLEPYEQYF.

This clone was seen more than once but under ten times. The chain's CDR3 is CASSLRTSGITGELFF. The CDR3 DNA is TGTGCCAGCAGCCTTAGGACTAGCGGGATTACCGGGGAGCTGTTTTTT. The chain has TRBV5-4 and TRBJ2-2; TRBD2 matches at 12 bases. Trimming cost V 4 bases and J 5 bases; bases outside gene matches: 6. The germline gives CDR1 SGHNT, CDR2 YYREEE (reference sequence). CDR3 size: 16 residues.

This clone was observed a single time. This sequence joins TRBV28 and TRBJ1-2; 8 positions agree with TRBD1. The CDR3 is 15 residues long. Germline loops: CDR1 MDHEN, CDR2 SYDVKM. Trimming cost V 3 bases and J 0 bases; bases outside gene matches: 3. CDR3 sequence (DNA): TGTGCCAGCAGTTTTGGACAGGGATCTAACTATGGCTACACCTTC. Translated: CASSFGQGSNYGYTF.

This rearrangement joins TRBV2 to TRBJ2-7; perhaps TRBD2 as D (7 bases). V was trimmed by 1 base and J by 2 bases, leaving 9 bases between them. Germline V gene sequence: CDR1 SNHLY, CDR2 FYNNEI. The CDR3 runs to 14 residues. The CDR3 nucleotides are TGTGCCAGCAGTGAAGTAGGGGGGGCCTACGAGCAGTACTTC. Translation gives CASSEVGGAYEQYF.

This clone was found once. The J gene is TRBJ2-3, the V gene TRBV15, with 7 bases identical to TRBD1. Per the germline V gene, CDR1 is LNHNV and CDR2 is YYDKDF (reference sequence). The CDR3 totals 16 residues. V was clipped by 2 bases and J by 3 bases; unmatched bases: 8. The DNA for the CDR3 is TGTGCCACCAGCAGATATGACAGGGTAAGAACAGATACGCAGTATTTT. Protein product: CATSRYDRVRTDTQYF.

This clone has just a few counts. The chain uses TRBV7-2 and TRBJ2-4, with 8 bases identical to TRBD1. The CDR3 totals 16 residues. The junction had 4 bases not matched to a gene; V was cut back by 2 bases and J by 1 base. CDR1 is SGHTA and CDR2 is FQGNSA in the germline V gene. DNA for the CDR3: TGTGCCAGCAGCTTATTGACAGGGGCGGCCAAAAACATTCAGTACTTC. It encodes CASSLLTGAAKNIQYF.

The gene calls are TRBV18 and TRBJ2-5, with D tentatively TRBD1 (7 bases). From germline, CDR1 is KGHSH and CDR2 LQKENI. V was trimmed by 2 bases and J by 5 bases, leaving 15 bases between them. The CDR3 is 15 amino acids. CDR3 in amino acids: CASSPLEGAVETQYF. DNA for the CDR3: TGTGCCAGCTCACCATTGGAGGGGGCCGTGGAGACCCAGTACTTC. The complete variable domain, with remaining parts taken from reference TRBV18 and TRBJ2-5, reads NAGVMQNPRHLVRRRGQEARLRCSPMKGHSHVYWYRQLPEEGLKFMVYLQKENIIDESGMPKERFSAEFPKEGPSILRIQQVVRGDSAAYFCASSPLEGAVETQYFGPGTRLLVL.

The chain uses TRBV2 and TRBJ2-1; no definite D call. Germline lookup yields CDR1 SNHLY and CDR2 FYNNEI. Trimming cost V 7 bases and J 7 bases, with 14 bases left between them. This CDR3 spans 13 amino acids. The CDR3 nucleotides are TGTGCCAGCAACGGCCTCCCGGGTAATGAGCAGTTCTTC. This translates into CASNGLPGNEQFF.

The V and J genes are TRBV2 and TRBJ2-3; D ambiguous. This CDR3 comprises 14 residues. Deletions cut 4 bases from V and 3 bases from J, with 11 bases between. Germline assignment: CDR1 SNHLY and CDR2 FYNNEI. CDR3 sequence (DNA): TGTGCCAGCAGTGCCCAACTACCTACAGATACGCAGTATTTT. This translates into CASSAQLPTDTQYF.

This clone showed up just a few times. V usage is TRBV10-3 and J usage is TRBJ1-1; D is perhaps TRBD1 (5 bases). This CDR3 region has 14 residues. CDR1 and CDR2 (germline): ENHRY, SYGVKD. V lost 6 bases and J lost 5, with 16 bases in between. CDR3 DNA: TGTGCCATCAGGGAGCCGGGGCGGGGGACTGAAGCTTTCTTT. Translation gives CAIREPGRGTEAFF.

Comments on this clone: Distinct nucleotide sequences in the sample also encode this CDR3. CDR3 DNA: TGTGCCAGCAGCGTAGGCGGGGGGTCCAACAATGAGCAGTTCTTC. This gives the protein CASSVGGGSNNEQFF. The chain carries TRBV9 and TRBJ2-1, with 8 bases lining up with TRBD2. The CDR3 is 15 residues long. V lost 0 bases, J lost 5 bases, and 4 bases stayed unmatched. The V gene's germline CDR1 is SGDLS and CDR2 YYNGEE.

This clone was picked up a small number of times. The chain recombines TRBV9 with TRBJ2-3; D perhaps matches TRBD1 (5 bases). Germline loops: CDR1 SGDLS, CDR2 YYNGEE. The V and J ends lost 0 bases and 2 bases respectively, with 10 bases between them. The CDR3 length is 15 residues. CDR3 in DNA: TGTGCCAGCAGCGTAGGATTACAGGACACAGATACGCAGTATTTT. Residues: CASSVGLQDTDTQYF.

This chain uses TRBV6-6 with TRBJ2-7, with 7 bases matching TRBD1. V lost 6 bases and J lost 1; bases outside the gene matches: 12. The CDR3 loop spans 16 amino acids. CDR1 MNHNY and CDR2 SVGAGI come from the germline V gene (reference sequence). The CDR3 spells CASSQKTNRGSYEQYF. In DNA, the CDR3 is TGTGCCAGCAGCCAGAAAACAAACAGGGGATCCTACGAGCAGTACTTC.

The chain joins TRBV19 to TRBJ1-1, with D possibly being TRBD1 (6 bases). From germline, CDR1 is LNHDA and CDR2 SQIVND (reference sequence). V was shortened by 3 bases and J by 4 bases, with 15 bases between the two germline ends. This CDR3 comprises 15 residues. The chain's CDR3 is CASSISGGLGTEAFF. In DNA form, the CDR3 reads TGTGCCAGTAGTATTTCTGGGGGCCTGGGCACTGAAGCTTTCTTT.

This clone has more than one count but fewer than ten. The gene calls are TRBV10-3 and TRBJ2-7; tentatively, D is TRBD2 (5 bases). The CDR3 spans 14 residues. V was pared by 2 bases and J by 5 bases, with 13 bases between. CDR1 ENHRY and CDR2 SYGVKD come from the germline V gene. The CDR3 here is CAISEGSGFNEQYF. The DNA of the CDR3 is TGTGCCATCAGTGAGGGTTCGGGGTTCAACGAGCAGTACTTC.

This chain connects TRBV6-6 to TRBJ2-3, with 8 bases fitting TRBD2. Unmatched junction bases numbered 3, after V lost 7 bases and J lost 3 bases. Per germline, CDR1 MNHNY and CDR2 SVGAGI (reference sequence). The CDR3 is made up of 13 amino acids. Here the CDR3 DNA reads TGTGCCAGCACGGGAGGGAAGACAGATACGCAGTATTTT. This sequence encodes CASTGGKTDTQYF.

The rearrangement joins TRBV29-1 to TRBJ2-3; a weak D match, TRBD1 (5 bases). The V gene's germline CDR1 is SQVTM and CDR2 ANQGSEA. This CDR3 is 13 amino acids long. V lost 6 bases, J lost 6 bases, and 16 bases lay in between. CDR3 sequence: CSVAPDSSDTQYF. The CDR3 region has the DNA TGCAGCGTGGCACCTGACAGTTCCGATACGCAGTATTTT.

V and J are TRBV5-4 and TRBJ2-3; D uncertain. Germline V gives CDR1 SGHNT, CDR2 YYREEE (reference sequence). The V end was cut by 0 bases, the J end by 3 bases, with 11 bases between. The CDR3 sequence is 15 residues long. The CDR3 protein is CASSLVGPATDTQYF. The CDR3 DNA sequence: TGTGCCAGCAGCTTGGTGGGTCCAGCGACAGATACGCAGTATTTT.

This chain connects TRBV2 to TRBJ1-6; 9 nucleotides match TRBD1. This CDR3 comprises 14 residues. J was trimmed by 8 bases and V by 4 bases; bases with no gene match: 3. Per germline, CDR1 SNHLY and CDR2 FYNNEI. The CDR3 sequence is CASSVRTGDSPLHF. The CDR3 DNA reads as TGTGCCAGCAGTGTACGGACAGGGGATTCACCCCTCCACTTT.